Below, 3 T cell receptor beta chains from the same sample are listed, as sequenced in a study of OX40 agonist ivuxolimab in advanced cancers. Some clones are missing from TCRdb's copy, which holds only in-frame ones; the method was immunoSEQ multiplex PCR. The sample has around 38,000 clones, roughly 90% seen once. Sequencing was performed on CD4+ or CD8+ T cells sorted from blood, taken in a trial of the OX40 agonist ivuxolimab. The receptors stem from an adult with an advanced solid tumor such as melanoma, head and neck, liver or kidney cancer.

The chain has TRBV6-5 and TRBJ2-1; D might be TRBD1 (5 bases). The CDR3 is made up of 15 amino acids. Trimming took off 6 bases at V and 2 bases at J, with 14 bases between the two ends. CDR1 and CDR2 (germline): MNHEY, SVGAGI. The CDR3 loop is CASSRDSYPYNEQFF. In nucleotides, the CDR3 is TGTGCCAGCAGCCGAGACAGTTACCCCTACAATGAGCAGTTCTTC.

The CDR3 coding sequence is TGTGCCAGCAGCTTGGGGGTGGCCGGGGAGCTGTTTTTT. Translation gives CASSLGVAGELFF. The chain couples TRBV5-6 to TRBJ2-2; D gene uncertain. The length of the CDR3 is 13 residues. Germline V CDR1 and CDR2: SGHDT, YYEEEE. V was pared by 0 bases and J by 6 bases, with 6 bases between.

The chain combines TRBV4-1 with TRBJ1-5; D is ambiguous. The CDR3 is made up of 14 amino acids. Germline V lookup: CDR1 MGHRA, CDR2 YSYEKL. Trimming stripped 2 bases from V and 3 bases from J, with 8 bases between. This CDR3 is CASSQKVVNQPQHF. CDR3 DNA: TGCGCCAGCAGCCAAAAAGTCGTCAATCAGCCCCAGCATTTT.